The clone carrying this T cell receptor beta chain was detected only a few times. The same CDR3 can be traced to other DNA sequences in this sample. As for treatment: randomized to nivolumab then ipilimumab (arm A) or the reverse (arm B). Sorted cells were live CD3+CD8+, lacking CD19 and CD56, from PBMCs. Profiled with immunoSEQ multiplex PCR; TCRdb holds only in-frame clones, not every one. The sample has about 9,900 clones, 71% seen once. Germline V lookup: CDR1 LNHDA, CDR2 SQIVND (reference sequence). After removal of 9 bases from V and 4 bases from J, the junction contained 6 bases not matched to a gene. The CDR3 spans 14 residues. This record belongs to a study of sequential checkpoint blockade in melanoma.

The chain has TRBV19 and TRBJ2-1; 10 bases align to TRBD2. The material sequenced was CD8+ T cells sorted from blood (inferred from file names), taken from a patient given nivolumab and ipilimumab in sequence. The source of this sequence is a human donor with melanoma. Here the CDR3 reads CASSSGGDYNEQFF. CDR3 sequence (DNA): TGTGCCAGCTCCAGCGGGGGGGATTACAATGAGCAGTTCTTC.